This T cell receptor beta chain was observed in a study of CD8+ T cells in alopecia areata. About the research overall: Patients in the treated group were given tofacitinib by mouth, 5 to 10 mg twice a day. Tofacitinib therapy lasting 6 to 18 months was followed by 6 months off drug.

Comment on this clone: Its specificity is not known.

Study-level findings and limits: Scalp clonality decreased significantly with tofacitinib, and so did expanded CD8+ clones among the top 100.

V was shortened by 0 bases and J by 1 base, with 3 bases between the two germline ends. CDR3 length: 13 amino acids. CDR1 and CDR2 from the germline V gene are ENHRY and SYGVKD. RNA extraction and reverse transcription yielded cDNA as sequencing template. Profiling relied on immunoSEQ multiplex PCR, and the TCRdb table lists in-frame clones only, not all of them. The data show about 190,000 clones, around 65% seen once. Treatment described: oral pan-JAK inhibitor, 5-10 mg twice daily. Source: CD4+ T cells sorted from blood, taken at week 4, from a patient treated with tofacitinib. The chain uses TRBV10-3 and TRBJ2-5; unclear D gene. The clonotype comes from a human donor with alopecia areata. The CDR3, as DNA: TGTGCCATCAGTGAGTCGATCCAAGAGACCCAGTACTTC. Translating gives CAISESIQETQYF.